This is a list of T cell receptor beta chains from one sample in a study of CDR3 diversity in severe acne. TCRdb ran MiXCR on the PCR reads and lists one entry per CDR3 protein. Counted here are roughly 100,000 distinct CDR3 sequences, 45% to 60% occurring once; the ten biggest clones make up 12%. The sequencing sample was made of blood. The receptors stem from a male donor with acne. CDR3s include the opening cysteine and the closing phenylalanine or tryptophan. A D gene is named only where the DNA matches it firmly. Clone sizes are given selectively: once, few, many, or a class where the clone is expanded.

j_call: TRBJ2-5; d_call: .; v_call: TRBV20-1; clone_size: .; cdr3_aa: CSAGQGGFVNEQYF; cdr3_nt: TGCAGTGCTGGACAAGGGGGGTTCGTCAATGAGCAGTACTTC
j_call: TRBJ2-3; d_call: TRBD2; v_call: TRBV19; clone_size: .; cdr3_aa: CASSATSGSGTDTQYF; cdr3_nt: TGTGCCAGTAGTGCGACTAGCGGGAGTGGCACAGATACGCAGTATTTT
j_call: TRBJ1-1; d_call: .; v_call: TRBV10-3; clone_size: few; cdr3_aa: CATAVGIEAFF; cdr3_nt: TGTGCCACGGCGGTGGGGATTGAAGCTTTCTTT
j_call: TRBJ2-7; d_call: .; v_call: TRBV14; clone_size: many; cdr3_aa: CASSQERSGGRAYEQYF; cdr3_nt: TGTGCCAGCAGCCAAGAACGGTCCGGCGGACGGGCCTACGAGCAGTACTTC
j_call: TRBJ2-5; d_call: .; v_call: TRBV6-5; clone_size: .; cdr3_aa: CASSYRGRRETQYF; cdr3_nt: TGTGCCAGCAGTTATAGAGGGAGGCGGGAGACCCAGTACTTC
j_call: TRBJ1-2; d_call: .; v_call: TRBV30; clone_size: few; cdr3_aa: CAWSPSSNYGYTF; cdr3_nt: TGTGCCTGGAGTCCGTCGAGTAACTATGGCTACACCTTC
j_call: TRBJ2-5; d_call: .; v_call: TRBV20-1; clone_size: .; cdr3_aa: CSAPGTGSEKLFFGNGTQYF; cdr3_nt: .
j_call: TRBJ1-3; d_call: .; v_call: TRBV7-2; clone_size: .; cdr3_aa: CASSEGGDYGYTIYF; cdr3_nt: TGTGCCAGCAGCGAGGGGGGCGACTATGGCTACACCATATATTTT
j_call: TRBJ2-1; d_call: TRBD2; v_call: TRBV7-2; clone_size: few; cdr3_aa: CASSKTSGSGEQFF; cdr3_nt: TGTGCCAGCAGCAAAACTAGCGGGAGTGGTGAGCAGTTCTTC
j_call: TRBJ2-3; d_call: .; v_call: TRBV7-3; clone_size: many; cdr3_aa: CASSFNSVADTQYF; cdr3_nt: TGTGCCAGCAGCTTTAATTCCGTCGCAGATACGCAGTATTTT
j_call: TRBJ1-4; d_call: TRBD1; v_call: TRBV24-1; clone_size: many; cdr3_aa: CATSDPGSAGGNEKLFF; cdr3_nt: TGTGCCACCAGTGACCCTGGGTCGGCAGGGGGGAATGAAAAACTGTTTTTT
j_call: TRBJ1-1; d_call: .; v_call: TRBV20-1; clone_size: many; cdr3_aa: CSATGGARVLTEAFF; cdr3_nt: TGCAGTGCAACTGGGGGGGCGCGGGTTTTGACTGAAGCTTTCTTT
j_call: TRBJ2-3; d_call: .; v_call: TRBV9; clone_size: .; cdr3_aa: CASGEQNTDTQYF; cdr3_nt: TGTGCCAGCGGGGAACAGAACACAGATACGCAGTATTTT
j_call: TRBJ2-7; d_call: TRBD2; v_call: TRBV5-1; clone_size: .; cdr3_aa: CASSPERDSAYEQYF; cdr3_nt: TGCGCCAGCAGCCCGGAGCGGGACTCCGCCTACGAGCAGTACTTC